Here is one TCR beta chain with its context. The antigen is unknown. The germline V gene has CDR1 MNHEY and CDR2 SMNVEV (reference sequence). CDR3 length equals 16 residues. V lost 0 bases to trimming and J lost 0 bases, with 9 bases between them. This specimen belongs to a study of CD8+CD57+ T cells in acquired aplastic anemia. The study's findings and limits: Patients and controls had in common 25 to 35 CD8+ CDR3 sequences.

In patients chosen for sequencing, flow cytometry had shown CD8+CD57+ cell expansion. Genomic DNA served as template for TCR beta VDJ and CDR3 profiling. TCRdb itself ran the reads through MiXCR, one entry per CDR3 protein. In the table there are 160,000 or so distinct CDR3 sequences, more than 40% of which are singletons. The J gene is TRBJ2-4, the V gene TRBV27; no firm D call. The sample consisted of sorted CD4+, CD8+, or CD8+CD57+ T cells (not recorded which) from PBMCs. This receptor was obtained from a human donor with aplastic anemia. The CDR3 DNA follows: TGTGCCAGCAGTTTATCCAGGAGATTAGCCAAAAACATTCAGTACTTC. Translation gives CASSLSRRLAKNIQYF.